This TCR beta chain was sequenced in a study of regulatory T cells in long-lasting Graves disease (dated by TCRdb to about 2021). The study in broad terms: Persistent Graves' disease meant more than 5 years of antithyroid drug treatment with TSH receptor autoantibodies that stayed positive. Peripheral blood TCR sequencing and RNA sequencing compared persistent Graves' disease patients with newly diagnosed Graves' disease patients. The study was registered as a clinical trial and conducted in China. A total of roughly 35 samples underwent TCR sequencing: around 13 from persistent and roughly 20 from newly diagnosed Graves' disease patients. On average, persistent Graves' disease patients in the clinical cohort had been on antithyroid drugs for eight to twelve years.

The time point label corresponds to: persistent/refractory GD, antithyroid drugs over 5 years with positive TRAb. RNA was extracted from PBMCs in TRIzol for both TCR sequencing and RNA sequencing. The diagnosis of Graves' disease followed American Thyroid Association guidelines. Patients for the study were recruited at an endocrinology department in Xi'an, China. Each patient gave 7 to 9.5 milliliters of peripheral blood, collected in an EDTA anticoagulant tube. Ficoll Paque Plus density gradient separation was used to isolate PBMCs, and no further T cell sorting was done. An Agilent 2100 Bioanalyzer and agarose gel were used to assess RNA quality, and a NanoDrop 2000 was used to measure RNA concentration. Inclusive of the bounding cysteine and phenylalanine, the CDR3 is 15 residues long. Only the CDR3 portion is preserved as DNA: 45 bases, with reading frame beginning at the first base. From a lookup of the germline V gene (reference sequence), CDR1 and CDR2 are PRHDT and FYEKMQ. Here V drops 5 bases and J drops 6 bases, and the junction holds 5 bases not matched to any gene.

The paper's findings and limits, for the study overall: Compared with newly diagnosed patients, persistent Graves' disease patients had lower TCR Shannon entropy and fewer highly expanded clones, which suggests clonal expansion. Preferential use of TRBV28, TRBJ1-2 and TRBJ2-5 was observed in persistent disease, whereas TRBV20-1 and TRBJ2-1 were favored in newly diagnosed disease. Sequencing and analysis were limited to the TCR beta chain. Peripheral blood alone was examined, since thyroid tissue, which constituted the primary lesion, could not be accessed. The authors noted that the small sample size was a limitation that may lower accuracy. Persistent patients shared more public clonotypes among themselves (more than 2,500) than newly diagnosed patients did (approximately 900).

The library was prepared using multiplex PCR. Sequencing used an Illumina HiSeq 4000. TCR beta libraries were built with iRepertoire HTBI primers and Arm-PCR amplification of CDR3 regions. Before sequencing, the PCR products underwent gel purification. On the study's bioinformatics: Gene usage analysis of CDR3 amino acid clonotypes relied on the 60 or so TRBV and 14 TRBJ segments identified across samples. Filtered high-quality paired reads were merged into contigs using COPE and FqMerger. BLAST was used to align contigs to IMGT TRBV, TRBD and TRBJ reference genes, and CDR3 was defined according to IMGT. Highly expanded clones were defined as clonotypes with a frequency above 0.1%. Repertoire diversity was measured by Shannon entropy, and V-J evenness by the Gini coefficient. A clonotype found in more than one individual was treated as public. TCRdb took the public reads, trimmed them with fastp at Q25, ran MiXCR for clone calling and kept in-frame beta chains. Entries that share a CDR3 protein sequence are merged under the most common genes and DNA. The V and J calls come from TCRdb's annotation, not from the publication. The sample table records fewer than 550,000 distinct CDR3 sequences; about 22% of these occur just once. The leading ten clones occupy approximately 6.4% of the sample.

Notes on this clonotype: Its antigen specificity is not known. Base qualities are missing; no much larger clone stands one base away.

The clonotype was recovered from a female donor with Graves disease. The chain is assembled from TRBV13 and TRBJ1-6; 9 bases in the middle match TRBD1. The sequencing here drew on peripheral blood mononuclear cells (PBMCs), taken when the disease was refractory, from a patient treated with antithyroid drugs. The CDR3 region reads CASSQGQGVNSPLHF. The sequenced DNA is TGTGCCAGCAGCCAGGGACAGGGAGTTAATTCACCCCTCCACTTT.